The clone carrying this TCR beta chain was detected many times. Its target is not known. These data originate in a study of response to subunit inactivated influenza vaccine. Each CDR3 protein gets one entry after TCRdb re-called the RT-PCR reads with MiXCR. The sample has 530,000 or so distinct CDR3 sequences; roughly 10% are singletons. Study results and limitations: Seasonal influenza vaccination, on each occasion, was suggested by the authors to recruit few new T cells.

This CDR3 is 13 amino acids long. Germline assignment: CDR1 SNHLY and CDR2 FYNNEI. V lost 6 bases and J 5 bases, leaving 8 bases between the germline ends. The sequencing used PBMCs from blood, collected on the day of vaccination. This chain connects TRBV2 to TRBJ1-6; possible D gene TRBD1, 5 bases. This receptor was identified in a man over 45 who received an inactivated influenza vaccine. CDR3 DNA sequence: TGTGCCAGCAGGGGACTGAATAATTCACCCCTCCACTTT. As protein: CASRGLNNSPLHF.